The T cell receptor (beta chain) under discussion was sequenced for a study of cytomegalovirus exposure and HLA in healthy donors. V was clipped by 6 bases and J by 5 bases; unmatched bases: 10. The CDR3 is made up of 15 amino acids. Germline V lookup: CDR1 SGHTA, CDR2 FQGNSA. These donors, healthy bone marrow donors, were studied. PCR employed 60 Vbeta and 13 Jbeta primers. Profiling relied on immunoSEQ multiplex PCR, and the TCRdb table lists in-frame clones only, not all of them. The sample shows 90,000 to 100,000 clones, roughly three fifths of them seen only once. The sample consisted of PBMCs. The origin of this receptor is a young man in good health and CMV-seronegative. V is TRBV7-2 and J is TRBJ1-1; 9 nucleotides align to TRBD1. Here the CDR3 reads CASSPPHRGQTEAFF. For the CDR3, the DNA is TGTGCCAGCAGTCCCCCCCACAGGGGGCAAACTGAAGCTTTCTTT.